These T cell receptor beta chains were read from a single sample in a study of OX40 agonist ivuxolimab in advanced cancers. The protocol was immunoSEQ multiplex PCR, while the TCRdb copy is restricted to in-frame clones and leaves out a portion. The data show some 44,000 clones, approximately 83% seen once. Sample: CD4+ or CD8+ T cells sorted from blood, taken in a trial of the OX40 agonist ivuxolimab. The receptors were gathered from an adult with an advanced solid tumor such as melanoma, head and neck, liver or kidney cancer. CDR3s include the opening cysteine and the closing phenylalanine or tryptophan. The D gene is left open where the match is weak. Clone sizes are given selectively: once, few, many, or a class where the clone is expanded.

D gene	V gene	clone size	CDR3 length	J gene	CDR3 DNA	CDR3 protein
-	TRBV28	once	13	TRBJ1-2	TGTGCCAGCAGTTTAAGGGGGAACTATGGCTACACCTTC	CASSLRGNYGYTF
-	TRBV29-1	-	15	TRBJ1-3	TGCAGCGTTGCGGGGCGGCCCGCAACTGGAAACACCATATATTTT	CSVAGRPATGNTIYF
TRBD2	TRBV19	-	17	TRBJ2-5	TGTGCCAGTAGTACCCCGGAGGGGACTAAGTACCAAGAGACCCAGTACTTC	CASSTPEGTKYQETQYF
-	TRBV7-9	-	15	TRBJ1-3	TGTGCCAGCAGCGACCCAGACGGCTCTGGAAACACCATATATTTT	CASSDPDGSGNTIYF
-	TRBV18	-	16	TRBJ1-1	TGTGCCAGCTCACCACCGGCGCCAGGGATGAACACTGAAGCTTTCTTT	CASSPPAPGMNTEAFF
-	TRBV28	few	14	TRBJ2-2	TGTGCCAGCAGTTTGGGGGGTCTACCCGGGGAGCTGTTTTTT	CASSLGGLPGELFF
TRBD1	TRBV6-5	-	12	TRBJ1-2	TGTGCCAGCAGTGACACAGGGGCGGGCTACACCTTC	CASSDTGAGYTF
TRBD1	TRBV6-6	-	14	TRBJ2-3	TGTGCCAGCAGTCAGGGGGTTTTCACAGATACGCAGTATTTT	CASSQGVFTDTQYF
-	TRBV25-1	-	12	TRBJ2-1	TGTGCCACCTCCCCAGACTACAATGAGCAGTTCTTC	CATSPDYNEQFF
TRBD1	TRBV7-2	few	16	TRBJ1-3	TGTGCCAGCAGCCCCCGGACAGGCCCTGGGGGAAACACCATATATTTT	CASSPRTGPGGNTIYF
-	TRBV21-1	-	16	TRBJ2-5	TGTGCCAGCCGAGACTATGAAGCGGGAGTTTTGGAGACCCAGTACTTC	CASRDYEAGVLETQYF
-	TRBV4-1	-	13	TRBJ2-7	TGCGCCAGCAGCCTAGAAGGGGCCTACGAGCAGTACTTC	CASSLEGAYEQYF
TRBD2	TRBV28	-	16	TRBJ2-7	TGTGCCAGCGACATGAGAAGGGCTAGCGGGAGTGTCGAGCAGTACTTC	CASDMRRASGSVEQYF
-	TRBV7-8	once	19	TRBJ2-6	TGTGCCAGCAGCTTAGGGAGCGGCATAGCCCACTCTGGGGCCAACGTCCTGACTTTC	CASSLGSGIAHSGANVLTF
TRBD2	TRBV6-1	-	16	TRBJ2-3	TGTGCCAGCAGTGAGGGAGCGGGAGATTCTGCAGATACGCAGTATTTT	CASSEGAGDSADTQYF
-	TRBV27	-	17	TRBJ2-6	TGTGCCAGCAGTTTACGATCTCGGGTCTCTGGGGCCAACGTCCTGACTTTC	CASSLRSRVSGANVLTF
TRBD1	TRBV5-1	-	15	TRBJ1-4	TGCGCCAGCAGTCGCCCAGGGACAGATGACAAAAAACTGTTTTTT	CASSRPGTDDKKLFF
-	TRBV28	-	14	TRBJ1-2	TGTGCCAGCACCTCCCGGGCCAGTCAAGGCGGCTACACCTTC	CASTSRASQGGYTF
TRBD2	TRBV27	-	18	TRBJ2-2	TGTGCCAGCAGTTTGTCTCTAGCGGGGATAACGAACACCGGGGAGCTGTTTTTT	CASSLSLAGITNTGELFF
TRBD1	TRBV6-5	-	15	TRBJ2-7	TGTGCCAGCAGTTACTGGGGGACAGGGGAATACGAGCAGTACTTC	CASSYWGTGEYEQYF
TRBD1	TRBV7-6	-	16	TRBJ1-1	TGTGCCAGCAGCACTGGACAGGGGGCTCTCGGCACTGAAGCTTTCTTT	CASSTGQGALGTEAFF
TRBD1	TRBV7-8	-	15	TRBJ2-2	TGTGCCAGCAACCTACAGGGGGAACACACCGGGGAGCTGTTTTTT	CASNLQGEHTGELFF
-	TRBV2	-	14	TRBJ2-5	TGTGCCAGCAGCTCTGGGGGAGGTTGGGAGACCCAGTACTTC	CASSSGGGWETQYF
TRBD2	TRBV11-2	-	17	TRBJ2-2	TGTGCCAGCAGCTTCACCTTTGGACTAGCGGGGACCGGGGAGCTGTTTTTT	CASSFTFGLAGTGELFF
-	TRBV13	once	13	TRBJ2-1	TGTGCCAGCAGCTCCGGAGGGCCAAATGAGCAGTTCTTC	CASSSGGPNEQFF
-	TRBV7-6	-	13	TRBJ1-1	TGTGCCAGCAGCCTATATACGAACACTGAAGCTTTCTTT	CASSLYTNTEAFF
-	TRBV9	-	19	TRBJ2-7	TGTGCCAGCAGCGGATCCCGACCCCCCCGACAGGATAAATCCTACGAGCAGTACTTC	CASSGSRPPRQDKSYEQYF
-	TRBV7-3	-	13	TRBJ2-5	TGTGCCAGCAGCTCAAAGGGTGGAGAGACCCAGTACTTC	CASSSKGGETQYF
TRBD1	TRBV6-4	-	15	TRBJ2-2	TGTGCCAGCAGTAAAACAGGGGGCGAGACCGGGGAGCTGTTTTTT	CASSKTGGETGELFF
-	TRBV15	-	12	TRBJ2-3	TGTGCCGCCAGCAGAGATAGGGATACGCAGTATTTT	CAASRDRDTQYF